A single sample gave rise to the 29 T cell receptor beta chains below, sequenced in a study of cytomegalovirus exposure and HLA in healthy donors (dated by TCRdb to the late 2010s). The library was prepared using the immunoSEQ multiplex PCR assay. TCRdb obtained this table from immuneACCESS and retained in-frame rearrangements with V and J assigned. These tables miss some clones; where compared with another copy, unresolved V genes account for less than half of the shortfall, and the remainder is unexplained. This sample comprises approximately 46,000 clones, roughly 93% of them detected only once. Over 1.1% of the sample rests with the top ten. Sample: PBMCs. These receptors came from a man aged 18-30 years in good health and CMV-seronegative.

CDR3 coding DNA: TGTGCCAGCAGTCCCAGGGCAGATACGCAGTATTTT. Residues: CASSPRADTQYF. The V gene is TRBV9, the J gene TRBJ2-3; the D gene is possibly TRBD1 (5 bases). This CDR3 spans 12 amino acids. CDR1 is SGDLS and CDR2 is YYNGEE in the germline V gene. Trimming removed 5 bases at V and 4 bases at J, with 8 bases between.

The V call is TRBV2, the J call TRBJ2-7; TRBD2 aligns across 10 bases. Trimming removed 4 bases from V and 4 bases from J; junction bases left unmatched: 7. The CDR3 is made up of 15 amino acids. Germline values: CDR1 SNHLY, CDR2 FYNNEI. The CDR3 loop is CASSVSSSGGYEQYF. The CDR3 bases are TGTGCCAGCAGTGTTTCGTCTAGCGGGGGTTACGAGCAGTACTTC.

The V call is TRBV6-6, the J call TRBJ2-7; 9 positions match TRBD1. The CDR3 consists of 14 residues. CDR1 and CDR2 (germline): MNHNY, SVGAGI (reference sequence). With V trimmed by 0 bases and J by 5 bases, 2 bases remained unmatched. This chain's CDR3 is CASSYSDRGDEQYF. In DNA form, the CDR3 reads TGTGCCAGCAGTTACTCGGACAGGGGTGACGAGCAGTACTTC.

This chain joins TRBV7-2 and TRBJ2-7; possible D gene TRBD2, 6 bases. CDR1 is SGHTA, CDR2 FQGNSA, per germline. The CDR3 sequence is 13 residues long. V lost 1 base, J lost 5 bases, and 9 bases lay in between. The CDR3 sequence: CASSLVGGNEQYF. The CDR3 bases are TGTGCCAGCAGCTTAGTTGGGGGGAACGAGCAGTACTTC.

The rearrangement joins TRBV19 to TRBJ1-5; TRBD1 might be the D (5 bases). The CDR3 contains 15 residues. V gave up 2 bases and J gave up 4 bases, with 12 bases separating them. CDR1 LNHDA and CDR2 SQIVND come from the germline V gene (reference sequence). CDR3 in amino acids: CASSILGGDNQPQHF. The CDR3 coding sequence is TGTGCCAGTAGTATATTGGGGGGAGATAATCAGCCCCAGCATTTT.

The rearrangement uses TRBV18 and TRBJ1-1; 11 bases align to TRBD1. The CDR3 runs to 13 residues. Germline loops: CDR1 KGHSH, CDR2 LQKENI. J gave up 4 bases and V 6 bases, and 1 base lay outside the gene matches. CDR3 in amino acids: CASSGTGGTEAFF. The CDR3 bases are TGTGCCAGCTCGGGGACAGGGGGCACTGAAGCTTTCTTT.

To note about this clone: One end of the junction varies from germline; a read error may be responsible. The chain employs TRBV19 and TRBJ2-3; TRBD2 matches 9 bases. CDR1 and CDR2 from the germline V gene are LNHDA and SQIVND (reference sequence). The CDR3 totals 11 residues. The CDR3 region is CASATWGLASF. For the CDR3, the DNA is TGTGCCAGTGCGACCTGGGGACTAGCTTCTTTT.

This chain joins TRBV29-1 and TRBJ2-7; TRBD1 matches 8 bases. This CDR3 spans 13 amino acids. V was clipped by 7 bases and J by 4 bases; unmatched bases: 9. The germline CDR1 and CDR2 sequences are SQVTM and ANQGSEA. CDR3 residues: CSAEGTGGYEQYF. CDR3 bases: TGCAGCGCAGAAGGGACAGGAGGGTACGAGCAGTACTTC.

The V gene is TRBV7-9, the J gene TRBJ2-1; 7 bases are a match to TRBD2. After removal of 3 bases from V and 10 bases from J, the junction contained 9 bases not matched to a gene. This CDR3 spans 14 amino acids. Germline V gives CDR1 SEHNR, CDR2 FQNEAQ (reference sequence). The CDR3 DNA follows: TGTGCCAGCAGCTTTAGCGGGCCCCTTTTGGAGCAGTTCTTC. Translation gives CASSFSGPLLEQFF.

The J gene is TRBJ2-1, the V gene TRBV28; 12 bases align to TRBD2. The germline CDR1 and CDR2 sequences are MDHEN and SYDVKM. CDR3 size: 16 residues. J was trimmed by 7 bases and V by 5 bases; bases with no gene match: 9. The CDR3 DNA is TGTGCCAGCAGTGGCAGACTAGCGGGAGATTCTAATGAGCAGTTCTTC. Translated: CASSGRLAGDSNEQFF.

This chain joins TRBV11-1 and TRBJ2-7; TRBD2 matches 8 bases. Germline trimming cut 3 bases from V and 4 bases from J; bases unmatched to any gene: 8. The V gene's germline CDR1 is SGHAT and CDR2 FQDESV (reference sequence). The CDR3 contains 15 residues. CDR3 sequence: CASSFTSGGRYEQYF. In DNA form, the CDR3 reads TGTGCCAGCAGCTTTACTAGCGGAGGTAGGTACGAGCAGTACTTC.

This chain joins TRBV6-1 and TRBJ1-1; the D gene is possibly TRBD1 (5 bases). The germline V gene encodes CDR1 MNHNS and CDR2 SASEGT. There are 14 residues in the CDR3. Trimming shortened V by 4 bases and J by 4 bases, and 13 bases separated the two germline ends. The CDR3 reads CASSGKGLGTEAFF. CDR3 sequence (DNA): TGTGCCAGCAGTGGAAAGGGGCTCGGCACTGAAGCTTTCTTT.

The V and J genes are TRBV6-5 and TRBJ2-1; a possible D gene is TRBD2 (6 bases). The CDR3 is 15 residues long. Germline V CDR1 and CDR2: MNHEY, SVGAGI. Trimming pared 5 bases from V and 4 bases from J, leaving 15 bases between. CDR3 nucleotide sequence: TGTGCCAGCAGTCCCGGGACTCCAGTTTACAATGAGCAGTTCTTC. Translation: CASSPGTPVYNEQFF.

The chain joins TRBV11-3 to TRBJ2-6, with 7 bases matching TRBD2. V lost 5 bases to trimming and J lost 0 bases; unmatched junction nucleotides: 10. Germline assignment: CDR1 SGHNT and CDR2 YENEEA. This CDR3 spans 18 amino acids. In DNA form, the CDR3 reads TGTGCCAGCAGCCGTGGGAGGGTACAGAGCTCTGGGGCCAACGTCCTGACTTTC. Protein sequence: CASSRGRVQSSGANVLTF. Using reference TRBV11-3 and TRBJ2-6 for the parts outside the CDR3, the full variable domain is EAGVVQSPRYKIIEKKQPVAFWCNPISGHNTLYWYLQNLGQGPELLIRYENEEAVDDSQLPKDRFSAERLKGVDSTLKIQPAELGDSAVYLCASSRGRVQSSGANVLTFGAGSRLTVL.

The J gene is TRBJ2-7, the V gene TRBV7-9, with 7 bases aligning to TRBD2. Germline V gene sequence: CDR1 SEHNR, CDR2 FQNEAQ (reference sequence). The CDR3 extends over 15 amino acids. Germline trimming cut 1 base from V and 3 bases from J; bases unmatched to any gene: 6. The CDR3 is CASSLVQRDRYEQYF. The CDR3, as DNA: TGTGCCAGCAGCTTAGTACAGCGGGACCGCTACGAGCAGTACTTC.

This clone was found once. The chain carries TRBV5-4 and TRBJ2-1; 7 bases map to TRBD2. After removal of 2 bases from V and 0 bases from J, the junction contained 5 bases not matched to a gene. The V gene's germline CDR1 is SGHNT and CDR2 YYREEE (reference sequence). The CDR3 contains 16 residues. CDR3 coding DNA: TGTGCCAGCAGCTTTCGGCGGGGGAGCTCCTACAATGAGCAGTTCTTC. Its translation is CASSFRRGSSYNEQFF.

A few counts support this clone. The chain couples TRBV7-9 to TRBJ1-2; no definite D call. Germline V gives CDR1 SEHNR, CDR2 FQNEAQ (reference sequence). The CDR3 runs 13 residues. The germline V and J ends were trimmed by 1 base and 8 bases, with 11 bases remaining between them. The CDR3 reads CASSLGRPKGYTF. The CDR3 DNA sequence: TGTGCCAGCAGCTTAGGCAGGCCGAAGGGCTACACCTTC.

The chain is built from TRBV4-2 and TRBJ2-1; D perhaps matches TRBD2 (5 bases). There are 17 residues in the CDR3. In germline, CDR1 is LGHNA, CDR2 YNFKEQ. Trimming took off 4 bases at V and 6 bases at J, with 22 bases between the two ends. In DNA form, the CDR3 reads TGTGCCAGCAGCCGAGAAACGAGCGGAGCTCGGCGCAATGAGCAGTTCTTC. Its translation: CASSRETSGARRNEQFF.

The chain joins TRBV30 to TRBJ2-1; TRBD2 agrees at 12 bases. Germline lookup yields CDR1 GTSNPN and CDR2 SVGIG (reference sequence). The CDR3 sequence is 15 residues long. Unmatched junction bases numbered 6, after V lost 5 bases and J lost 4 bases. The CDR3 protein is CAWVGLAGKYNEQFF. CDR3 DNA: TGTGCCTGGGTCGGACTAGCGGGGAAATACAATGAGCAGTTCTTC.

The chain employs TRBV6-1 and TRBJ2-5; tentatively, D is TRBD1 (5 bases). The germline CDR1 and CDR2 sequences are MNHNS and SASEGT. This CDR3 contains 15 residues. Trimming took off 6 bases at V and 0 bases at J, with 14 bases between the two ends. The CDR3 sequence is CASSKLQDNQETQYF. The DNA of the CDR3 is TGTGCCAGCAGCAAACTACAGGACAACCAAGAGACCCAGTACTTC.

V usage is TRBV15 and J usage is TRBJ2-2, with 7 bases aligning to TRBD1. Germline values: CDR1 LNHNV, CDR2 YYDKDF (reference sequence). V shed 0 bases and J 7 bases; nucleotides not matched to a gene: 8. This CDR3 has 16 residues. CDR3: CATSRDPGSGGGELFF. The CDR3 bases are TGTGCCACCAGCAGAGATCCAGGCTCAGGGGGCGGGGAGCTGTTTTTT.

This chain connects TRBV19 to TRBJ2-1; 9 bases are shared with TRBD2. The CDR3 spans 15 residues. Per germline, CDR1 LNHDA and CDR2 SQIVND (reference sequence). The ends lost 5 bases at V and 9 bases at J; junction bases unmatched: 11. The CDR3 sequence is CASSWEREAVGEQFF. The CDR3 region has the DNA TGTGCCAGTAGTTGGGAGCGGGAGGCGGTCGGTGAGCAGTTCTTC.

The chain combines TRBV6-4 with TRBJ2-3, with D hard to call. Germline V lookup: CDR1 MRHNA, CDR2 SNTAGT. V lost 6 bases and J lost 2, with 15 bases in between. The CDR3 sequence is 15 residues long. CDR3 region: CASSPRPELTDTQYF. CDR3 in DNA: TGTGCCAGCAGCCCCAGGCCGGAACTCACAGATACGCAGTATTTT.

The J gene is TRBJ1-3, the V gene TRBV18; the D gene is possibly TRBD1 (5 bases). Germline CDR1 and CDR2: KGHSH and LQKENI. This CDR3 region has 17 residues. V lost 2 bases and J 4 bases, leaving 18 bases between the germline ends. CDR3 loop: CASSPASIRDSGNTIYF. As DNA, the CDR3 is TGTGCCAGCTCACCAGCGAGCATCAGGGATTCAGGAAACACCATATATTTT.

V is TRBV9 and J is TRBJ2-7, with D perhaps TRBD2 (6 bases). Germline CDR1 and CDR2: SGDLS and YYNGEE. The CDR3 is 15 residues long. Deletions cut 3 bases from V and 6 bases from J, with 19 bases between. CDR3 sequence reads: CASSATGTLRSEQYF. The CDR3 coding sequence is TGTGCCAGCAGCGCCACCGGGACTCTTCGCTCCGAGCAGTACTTC.

The gene calls are TRBV7-3 and TRBJ2-2; TRBD2 matches at 8 bases. CDR3 size: 17 residues. Germline trimming cut 0 bases from V and 1 base from J; bases unmatched to any gene: 4. CDR1 SGHTA and CDR2 FQGTGA come from the germline V gene. In DNA, the CDR3 is TGTGCCAGCAGCTTAACTCGGGCGGGAGGGAACACCGGGGAGCTGTTTTTT. Translated, it gives CASSLTRAGGNTGELFF.

V usage is TRBV9 and J usage is TRBJ2-7; D is unresolved. Per the germline V gene, CDR1 is SGDLS and CDR2 is YYNGEE. V was trimmed by 1 base and J by 3 bases, leaving 14 bases between them. The CDR3 loop spans 15 amino acids. CDR3 sequence reads: CASSVSPGNNYEQYF. In nucleotides, the CDR3 is TGTGCCAGCAGCGTAAGTCCGGGTAACAACTACGAGCAGTACTTC.

The V call is TRBV29-1, the J call TRBJ2-1; TRBD1 matches at 9 bases. V lost 4 bases to trimming and J lost 9 bases; unmatched junction nucleotides: 7. This CDR3 contains 13 residues. Germline V lookup: CDR1 SQVTM, CDR2 ANQGSEA. The DNA of the CDR3 is TGCAGCGTTGTGGGAGACAGGGGGTCTGAGCAGTTCTTC. This gives the protein CSVVGDRGSEQFF.

In its sample, this clone was seen once. The rearrangement joins TRBV5-3 to TRBJ2-1, with 13 bases lining up with TRBD2. TRBV5-3 is marked as an open reading frame, function uncertain. The CDR3 contains 16 residues. After removal of 4 bases from V and 9 bases from J, the junction contained 10 bases not matched to a gene. The CDR3 region has the DNA TGTGCCAGAAGCCGACTAGCGGGAGGTGGTCCAGGTGAGCAGTTCTTC. Amino acid sequence: CARSRLAGGGPGEQFF.